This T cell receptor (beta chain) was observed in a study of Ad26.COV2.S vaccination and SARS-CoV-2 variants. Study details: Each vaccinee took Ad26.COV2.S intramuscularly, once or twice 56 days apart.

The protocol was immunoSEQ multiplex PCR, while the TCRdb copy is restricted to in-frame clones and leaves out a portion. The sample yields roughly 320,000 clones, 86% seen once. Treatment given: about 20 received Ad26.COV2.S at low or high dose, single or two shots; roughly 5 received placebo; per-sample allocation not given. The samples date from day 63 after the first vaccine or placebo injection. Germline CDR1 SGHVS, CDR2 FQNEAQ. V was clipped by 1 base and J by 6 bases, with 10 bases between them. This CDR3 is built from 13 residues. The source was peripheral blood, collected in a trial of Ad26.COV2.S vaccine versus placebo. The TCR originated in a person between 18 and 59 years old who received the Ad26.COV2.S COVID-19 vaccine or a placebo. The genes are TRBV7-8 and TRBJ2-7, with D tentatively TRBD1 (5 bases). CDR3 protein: CASSLGAGIEQYF. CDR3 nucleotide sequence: TGTGCCAGCAGCTTAGGAGCAGGGATCGAGCAGTACTTC.